The next 10 T cell receptor beta chains were all read from a single sample in a study of T cell therapy after organ transplantation (dated by TCRdb to about 2019). Sample time point, as interpreted from the label and publication: 4-8 weeks after completion of therapy. Receptor amplification or capture employed the immunoSEQ multiplex PCR assay. This is the immuneACCESS table as TCRdb keeps it, with only in-frame sequences that have V and J called. A part of the clones is gone; compared with another copy, unresolved V genes explain less than half, and the rest is unexplained. In this sample the table shows about 3,400 clones, approximately 67% of which occur a single time. The ten most abundant clones make up around 39% of the sample. No cognate antigen is known for these TCRs. The sample in question was CD8+ T cells from blood, obtained after autologous CMV-specific T cell therapy. These receptors all stem from a human patient who had received a solid organ transplant and had CMV disease. In patients who had a transplant, some T cells may come from the graft donor.

The chain has TRBV6-1 and TRBJ2-7; D is unresolved. Germline CDR1 reads MNHNS; CDR2 reads SASEGT. Trimming removed 0 bases from V and 2 bases from J, with 5 bases in between. The CDR3 extends over 13 amino acids. The CDR3 here is CASSEARPYEQYV. DNA of the CDR3: TGTGCCAGCAGTGAAGCCCGGCCCTACGAGCAGTACGTC.

In DNA, the CDR3 is TGTGCCTGGAGTATGGGACTAGCGGGAGCAGAGACCCAGTACTTC. Encoded protein: CAWSMGLAGAETQYF. The rearrangement links TRBV30 to TRBJ2-5; TRBD2 aligns across 14 bases. The J segment lost 4 bases and the V segment lost 2 bases, leaving 3 bases of the junction unmatched. Germline loops: CDR1 GTSNPN, CDR2 SVGIG (reference sequence). The CDR3 consists of 15 residues.

This clone was observed a handful of times. V gene TRBV6-4 combines with J gene TRBJ2-3; 8 positions match TRBD1. This CDR3 has 15 amino acids. Germline trimming cut 3 bases from V and 0 bases from J; bases unmatched to any gene: 2. CDR1 and CDR2 from the germline V gene are MRHNA and SNTAGT. CDR3: CASSEGTGSTDTQYF. The CDR3 DNA reads TGTGCCAGCAGTGAGGGGACAGGTAGCACAGATACGCAGTATTTT.

The chain couples TRBV6-1 to TRBJ2-1; D may be TRBD2 (6 bases). V lost 6 bases and J lost 0, with 12 bases in between. The CDR3 has 15 amino acids. Germline CDR1 reads MNHNS; CDR2 reads SASEGT. The CDR3 DNA reads as TGTGCCAGCAGGAGAGGCGGGAACTCCTACAATGAGCAGTTCTTC. This translates into CASRRGGNSYNEQFF.

This chain joins TRBV7-2 and TRBJ2-3; tentatively, D is TRBD1 (8 bases). Germline V lookup: CDR1 SGHTA, CDR2 FQGNSA. This CDR3 is 15 amino acids long. V was cut by 5 bases and J by 6 bases, with 18 bases left in between. CDR3 sequence: CASSPIGQGGDTQYF. DNA of the CDR3: TGTGCCAGCAGCCCAATCGGACAGGGAGGGGATACGCAGTATTTT.

This clone turned up a few times. Additional DNA sequences in this sample encode the identical CDR3. The chain carries TRBV5-4 and TRBJ2-1; no definite D call. The germline V gene has CDR1 SGHNT and CDR2 YYREEE (reference sequence). Trimming left V 1 base short and J 2 bases short, with 4 bases between. The CDR3 is made up of 13 amino acids. The CDR3 reads CASSLYTYNEQFF. The DNA for the CDR3 is TGTGCCAGCAGCTTGTATACCTACAATGAGCAGTTCTTC.

The CDR3 loop is CASSHEVGYSYEQYF. The CDR3 nucleotides are TGCGCCAGCAGCCATGAGGTGGGATACTCCTACGAGCAGTACTTC. The gene calls are TRBV4-3 and TRBJ2-7, with D unresolved. The CDR3 runs 15 residues. Germline CDR1 is LGHNA and CDR2 is YSLEER. V was clipped by 3 bases and J by 0 bases, with 12 bases between them.

The DNA of the CDR3 is TGTGCCAGCAGCCCAGCGGGAAGGAGGAACACTGAAGCTTTCTTT. This encodes CASSPAGRRNTEAFF. This sequence joins TRBV9 and TRBJ1-1; D is unclear. Trimming cost V 4 bases and J 1 base, with 14 bases left between them. CDR1 SGDLS and CDR2 YYNGEE come from the germline V gene. This CDR3 has 15 residues.

The rearrangement links TRBV7-9 to TRBJ2-7; D remains ambiguous. Germline values: CDR1 SEHNR, CDR2 FQNEAQ (reference sequence). The V and J ends lost 0 bases and 4 bases respectively, with 7 bases between them. The CDR3 has 13 residues. CDR3 in DNA: TGTGCCAGCAGCTTAGCGACTGGATACGAGCAGTACGTC. Its translation: CASSLATGYEQYV.

The rearrangement joins TRBV11-2 to TRBJ2-1, with unresolved D. V was cut by 5 bases and J by 0 bases, with 8 bases left in between. The CDR3 spans 14 residues. Germline V CDR1 and CDR2: SGHAT, FQNNGV. The CDR3 DNA follows: TGTGCCAGCAGCCCGATGGGCTCCTACAATGAGCAGTTCTTC. Encoded protein: CASSPMGSYNEQFF.